This entry lists 19 T cell receptor beta chains sequenced from one sample in a study of blood T cell repertoires in COVID-19. Using immunoSEQ multiplex PCR, the repertoire was profiled, and TCRdb retains in-frame clones only, with some absent. The table lists some 370,000 clones, 89% of them singletons. The material sequenced was peripheral blood. These receptor sequences come from a man aged 40-55 years with acute or convalescent COVID-19.

The gene calls are TRBV7-9 and TRBJ2-1; no definite D call. The V end lost 6 bases, the J end lost 10 bases, and 13 bases lay between the germline ends. Germline CDR1 and CDR2: SEHNR and FQNEAQ (reference sequence). The CDR3 is 12 residues long. The CDR3 nucleotides are TGTGCCAGCAGTTCGATAATCGGGGAGCAGTTCTTC. It is translated as CASSSIIGEQFF.

V usage is TRBV5-1 and J usage is TRBJ2-7, with 10 bases aligning to TRBD1. V lost 6 bases and J lost 2; bases outside the gene matches: 2. The germline V gene encodes CDR1 SGHRS and CDR2 YFSETQ. CDR3 length equals 13 residues. CDR3 residues: CASKGQGAYEQYF. The CDR3 DNA sequence: TGCGCCAGCAAAGGACAGGGGGCCTACGAGCAGTACTTC.

The CDR3 DNA reads as TGTGCCAGCAGTCGACTAGCGGGGTCCTACGAGCAGTACTTC. Amino acid sequence: CASSRLAGSYEQYF. The chain is built from TRBV6-2 or TRBV6-3 and TRBJ2-7, with TRBD2 identical over 11 bases. This CDR3 is built from 14 residues. Germline assignment: CDR1 MNHEY and CDR2 SVGEGT. With 5 bases clipped from V and 1 base from J, the junction kept 1 base outside the gene matches.

This chain links TRBV10-3 with TRBJ1-5, with D tentatively TRBD1 (5 bases). Trimming cost V 3 bases and J 6 bases, with 21 bases left between them. The CDR3 spans 17 residues. CDR1 and CDR2 (germline): ENHRY, SYGVKD. The CDR3 loop is CAISETLSGSKGQPQHF. Here the CDR3 DNA reads TGTGCCATCAGTGAAACTCTCTCAGGGTCTAAGGGTCAGCCCCAGCATTTT.

In this sample, this clone turned up once. The chain links TRBV7-6 to TRBJ2-1; D ambiguous. This CDR3 contains 12 residues. Germline V lookup: CDR1 SGHVS, CDR2 FNYEAQ. With 1 base removed from V and 8 bases from J, the gap between germline ends came to 6 bases. CDR3 coding DNA: TGTGCCAGCAGCTTAGACTTCCATGAGCAGTTCTTC. The encoded protein is CASSLDFHEQFF.

The J gene is TRBJ1-1, the V gene TRBV28, with 9 bases that match TRBD1. The CDR3 has 15 amino acids. Germline loops: CDR1 MDHEN, CDR2 SYDVKM. DNA for the CDR3: TGTGCGACATGGGGACAGGGTTCCCCTGCGACTGAAGCTTTCTTT. The encoded protein is CATWGQGSPATEAFF.

This sequence joins TRBV11-2 and TRBJ1-2, with a possible D match to TRBD1 (5 bases). The CDR3 is made up of 15 amino acids. CDR1 is SGHAT, CDR2 FQNNGV, per germline. V lost 6 bases and J lost 1, with 15 bases in between. The CDR3 DNA reads TGTGCCAGCAGGCGGGGCAGCGGGTTTAACTATGGCTACACCTTC. Protein product: CASRRGSGFNYGYTF.

The chain joins TRBV5-4 to TRBJ1-1; perhaps TRBD1 as D (6 bases). This CDR3 comprises 14 residues. The germline V gene encodes CDR1 SGHNT and CDR2 YYREEE (reference sequence). V dropped 0 bases and J dropped 4 bases, with 10 bases sitting between them. Here the CDR3 reads CASSLVGGVTEAFF. The DNA for the CDR3 is TGTGCCAGCAGCTTGGTAGGGGGTGTCACTGAAGCTTTCTTT.

The chain couples TRBV30 to TRBJ1-6; D is perhaps TRBD1 (5 bases). Trimming left V 6 bases short and J 7 bases short, with 16 bases between. The germline gives CDR1 GTSNPN, CDR2 SVGIG (reference sequence). This CDR3 spans 14 amino acids. The CDR3 loop reads CACALGQANSPLHF. The CDR3 coding sequence is TGTGCCTGCGCCTTGGGGCAGGCCAATTCACCCCTCCACTTT.

V is TRBV7-9 and J is TRBJ1-2; TRBD1 might be the D (6 bases). Germline CDR1 is SEHNR and CDR2 is FQNEAQ (reference sequence). This CDR3 has 14 amino acids. The V end was cut by 2 bases, the J end by 7 bases, with 14 bases between. The DNA for the CDR3 is TGTGCCAGCAGCTTAACTTCAGGGGTTGGTGGCTACACCTTC. Its protein product is CASSLTSGVGGYTF.

The V call is TRBV9, the J call TRBJ1-3, with D perhaps matching TRBD1 (5 bases). CDR3 length equals 18 residues. CDR1 SGDLS and CDR2 YYNGEE come from the germline V gene. Trimming removed 1 base from V and 0 bases from J, with 17 bases in between. CDR3 DNA: TGTGCCAGCAGCGTATCTCCCCCGCGACAGAACTCTGGAAACACCATATATTTT. Amino acid sequence: CASSVSPPRQNSGNTIYF.

The chain recombines TRBV27 with TRBJ1-4, with D uncertain. CDR1 and CDR2 from the germline V gene are MNHEY and SMNVEV (reference sequence). Trimming took off 7 bases at V and 3 bases at J, with 12 bases between the two ends. The CDR3 runs 14 residues. CDR3 sequence: CASTPWASNEKLFF. The CDR3 DNA sequence: TGTGCCAGCACACCGTGGGCTTCTAATGAAAAACTGTTTTTT. The complete variable domain, with remaining parts taken from reference TRBV27 and TRBJ1-4, reads EAQVTQNPRYLITVTGKKLTVTCSQNMNHEYMSWYRQDPGLGLRQIYYSMNVEVTDKGDVPEGYKVSRKEKRNFPLILESPSPNQTSLYFCASTPWASNEKLFFGSGTQLSVL.

V usage is TRBV7-2 and J usage is TRBJ2-3; tentative D call: TRBD2 (5 bases). Germline CDR1 and CDR2: SGHTA and FQGNSA. This CDR3 contains 13 residues. The V gene lost 4 bases and the J gene lost 6 bases, with 11 bases spanning the gap. The CDR3 DNA reads TGTGCCAGCAGCTCTAGCCTGTCGGATACGCAGTATTTT. Protein product: CASSSSLSDTQYF.

The chain uses TRBV5-1 and TRBJ2-7, with 14 bases fitting TRBD2. J lost 9 bases, V lost 4 bases, and 12 bases had no gene match. The CDR3 extends over 16 amino acids. Germline lookup yields CDR1 SGHRS and CDR2 YFSETQ. CDR3 coding DNA: TGCGCCAGCAGCGGACTGACTAGCGGGGGGGCCGCAGGGCAGTACTTC. This codes for CASSGLTSGGAAGQYF. The variable domain in full, with the rest retrieved from reference TRBV5-1 and TRBJ2-7, is KAGVTQTPRYLIKTRGQQVTLSCSPISGHRSVSWYQQTPGQGLQFLFEYFSETQRNKGNFPGRFSGRQFSNSRSEMNVSTLELGDSALYLCASSGLTSGGAAGQYFGPGTRLTVT.

The V and J genes are TRBV29-1 and TRBJ1-1; D is unresolved. CDR3 size: 13 residues. Germline V gene data show CDR1 as SQVTM and CDR2 as ANQGSEA. V dropped 3 bases and J dropped 9 bases, with 17 bases sitting between them. The CDR3: CSVESETRGKAFF. The DNA for the CDR3 is TGCAGCGTTGAGTCCGAAACCAGAGGGAAAGCTTTCTTT.

This chain joins TRBV5-1 and TRBJ2-7, with D possibly matching TRBD1 (5 bases). The CDR3 is made up of 16 amino acids. Germline V CDR1 and CDR2: SGHRS, YFSETQ. Trimming left V 4 bases short and J 6 bases short, with 23 bases between. CDR3 in DNA: TGCGCCAGCAGCCCCTCTAGTTTGGACAAAATCGGCGAGCAGTACTTC. Translation: CASSPSSLDKIGEQYF.

The genes are TRBV5-8 and TRBJ2-3, with a weak D call TRBD2 (7 bases). Germline V gene data show CDR1 as SGHTS and CDR2 as YDEGEE. Trimming cost V 1 base and J 6 bases, with 15 bases left between them. The CDR3 totals 15 residues. The CDR3: CASSLRGAQRDTQYF. DNA of the CDR3: TGTGCCAGCAGCTTGCGGGGGGCTCAGAGGGATACGCAGTATTTT.

The rearrangement uses TRBV15 and TRBJ1-1; TRBD1 aligns across 9 bases. The CDR3 totals 15 residues. Per germline, CDR1 LNHNV and CDR2 YYDKDF (reference sequence). The trim removed 5 bases at V and 3 bases at J, leaving 7 bases unmatched. This CDR3 reads CATSEPGQGDTEAFF. The CDR3 bases are TGTGCCACCAGCGAACCGGGACAGGGTGACACTGAAGCTTTCTTT. The entire variable domain, with the rest obtained from reference TRBV15 and TRBJ1-1, is as follows: DAMVIQNPRYQVTQFGKPVTLSCSQTLNHNVMYWYQQKSSQAPKLLFHYYDKDFNNEADTPDNFQSRRPNTSFCFLDIRSPGLGDTAMYLCATSEPGQGDTEAFFGQGTRLTVV.

This clone was recorded at least ten times. The genes are TRBV9 and TRBJ2-3; TRBD1 is a possible D gene (6 bases). The length of the CDR3 is 15 residues. Germline lookup yields CDR1 SGDLS and CDR2 YYNGEE. V was shortened by 3 bases and J by 0 bases, with 11 bases between the two germline ends. CDR3 amino acids: CASSDRVGSTDTQYF. CDR3 sequence (DNA): TGTGCCAGCAGCGACAGGGTCGGGAGCACAGATACGCAGTATTTT.